These T cell receptor beta chains were read from a single sample in a study of response to subunit inactivated influenza vaccine. In TCRdb, the RT-PCR reads were re-called with MiXCR into one record per CDR3 protein. The sample holds hundreds of thousands of distinct CDR3 sequences, roughly 23% seen once. The sample here was CD4+ T cells sorted from PBMCs, taken around 5 days after vaccination. The receptor set was obtained from a man in his fifties who received an inactivated influenza vaccine. CDR3s include the opening cysteine and the closing phenylalanine or tryptophan.

J | length | V | CDR3
TRBJ2-1 | 15 | TRBV11-2 | CASSSSGSTGNEQFF
TRBJ2-1 | 14 | TRBV20-1 | CSAPSGRGVHEQFF
TRBJ2-1 | 13 | TRBV18 | CASSPGVSNEQFF
TRBJ1-1 | 15 | TRBV29-1 | CSVEEMTGWGTEAFF
TRBJ2-3 | 14 | TRBV6-2/TRBV6-3 | CASSFRSSRDTQYF
TRBJ2-1 | 12 | TRBV20-1 | CSVRLKGNEQFF
TRBJ2-7 | 15 | TRBV12-3/TRBV12-4 | CASSLAGGVIYEQYF
TRBJ1-1 | 14 | TRBV7-2 | CASSLIGQNTEAFF
TRBJ2-2 | 11 | TRBV12-3/TRBV12-4 | CASFTTGELFF
TRBJ2-2 | 14 | TRBV7-2 | CASSFRGVTGELFF
TRBJ2-1 | 16 | TRBV11-2 | CASSPYRGSSYNEQFF
TRBJ2-3 | 13 | TRBV5-1 | CASSLFSTGTQYF
TRBJ2-5 | 14 | TRBV7-2 | CASSTGTPPKTQYF
TRBJ1-6 | 15 | TRBV5-4 | CASSGNRGDNSPLHF
TRBJ2-7 | 15 | TRBV6-2/TRBV6-3 | CASSQIGTGGEEQYF
TRBJ2-7 | 15 | TRBV7-2 | CASSLSPGGTYEQYF
TRBJ2-3 | 15 | TRBV5-1 | CASSLNRASTDTQYF
TRBJ1-5 | 16 | TRBV12-3/TRBV12-4 | CASSLAGTGQGQPQHF
TRBJ2-3 | 14 | TRBV29-1 | CSVTGTTSTDTQYF
TRBJ2-3 | 14 | TRBV6-2/TRBV6-3 | CASSYLGTTDTQYF
TRBJ1-1 | 18 | TRBV6-5 | CASSNRDRALIMNTEAFF
TRBJ2-5 | 15 | TRBV30 | CAWSPKAGRQETQYF
TRBJ2-1 | 16 | TRBV4-3 | CASSQDLGTGDNEQFF
TRBJ2-2 | 16 | TRBV6-5 | CASGLRFTRNTGELFF
TRBJ1-2 | 14 | TRBV10-3 | CATVPGQGNYGYTF
TRBJ2-5 | 14 | TRBV6-2/TRBV6-3 | CASRGGWLGETQYF
TRBJ2-7 | 11 | TRBV20-1 | CSASGRSEQYF
TRBJ2-7 | 14 | TRBV7-9 | CASSLAGSWYEQYF
TRBJ2-7 | 14 | TRBV30 | CAWIRTGPGYEQYF
TRBJ1-1 | 12 | TRBV5-1 | CASKQGDAEAFF
TRBJ2-3 | 14 | TRBV29-1 | CSVLSSTGVDTQYF
TRBJ1-2 | 13 | TRBV29-1 | CSVEVTRDYGYTF
TRBJ2-3 | 15 | TRBV7-6 | CASSFLAGGPDTQYF
TRBJ1-6 | 14 | TRBV12-3/TRBV12-4 | CASSWRGGDSPLHF
TRBJ1-1 | 16 | TRBV7-2 | CASSFTGQGSSSRAFF
TRBJ2-7 | 13 | TRBV11-2 | CASSHHAPYEQYF
TRBJ2-3 | 15 | TRBV7-2 | CASSSRLAGADTQYF
TRBJ1-2 | 14 | TRBV6-1 | CASTLDRDNYGYTF
TRBJ2-5 | 13 | TRBV6-2/TRBV6-3 | CASSSGSQETQYF
TRBJ2-3 | 15 | TRBV7-3 | CASSLVGTAPDTQYF
TRBJ2-1 | 14 | TRBV20-1 | CSAKTGTARGEQFF
TRBJ2-7 | 15 | TRBV20-1 | CSAREFNGSSYEQYF
TRBJ2-1 | 14 | TRBV7-2 | CASSPGRAYNEQFF
TRBJ2-5 | 14 | TRBV20-1 | CSASIGSHQETQYF
TRBJ2-2 | 20 | TRBV6-4 | CASRTPWTSGRAANTGELFF
TRBJ2-7 | 17 | TRBV5-1 | CASSLGVRLADTYEQYF
TRBJ1-1 | 15 | TRBV7-9 | CASSSYLGGSTEAFF
TRBJ1-1 | 14 | TRBV6-1 | CASRHRGSNTEAFF